This T cell receptor (beta chain) stems from a study of Ad26.COV2.S vaccination and SARS-CoV-2 variants. Sequencing used immunoSEQ multiplex PCR; TCRdb keeps in-frame clones, though not all of them. The table lists about 480,000 clones, around 88% of them singletons. J lost 6 bases, V lost 3 bases, and 13 bases had no gene match. Germline V gives CDR1 KGHDR, CDR2 SFDVKD. This CDR3 has 18 amino acids. Treatment defined: 15 to 20 received Ad26.COV2.S at low or high dose, single or two shots; roughly 5 received placebo; per-sample allocation not given. At day 63 after the first vaccine or placebo injection, samples were drawn. The donor's status was that of an adult aged 18-55 years in Boston.

The chain carries TRBV24-1 and TRBJ2-1, with 10 bases matching TRBD2. This receptor was obtained from a person between 18 and 65 years old who received the Ad26.COV2.S COVID-19 vaccine or a placebo. The sequences come from peripheral blood, collected in a trial of Ad26.COV2.S vaccine versus placebo. The CDR3 region has the DNA TGTGCCACCAGTGATCGAATAATCCCGGGACTAGCGCGCAATGAGCAGTTCTTC. As protein: CATSDRIIPGLARNEQFF.